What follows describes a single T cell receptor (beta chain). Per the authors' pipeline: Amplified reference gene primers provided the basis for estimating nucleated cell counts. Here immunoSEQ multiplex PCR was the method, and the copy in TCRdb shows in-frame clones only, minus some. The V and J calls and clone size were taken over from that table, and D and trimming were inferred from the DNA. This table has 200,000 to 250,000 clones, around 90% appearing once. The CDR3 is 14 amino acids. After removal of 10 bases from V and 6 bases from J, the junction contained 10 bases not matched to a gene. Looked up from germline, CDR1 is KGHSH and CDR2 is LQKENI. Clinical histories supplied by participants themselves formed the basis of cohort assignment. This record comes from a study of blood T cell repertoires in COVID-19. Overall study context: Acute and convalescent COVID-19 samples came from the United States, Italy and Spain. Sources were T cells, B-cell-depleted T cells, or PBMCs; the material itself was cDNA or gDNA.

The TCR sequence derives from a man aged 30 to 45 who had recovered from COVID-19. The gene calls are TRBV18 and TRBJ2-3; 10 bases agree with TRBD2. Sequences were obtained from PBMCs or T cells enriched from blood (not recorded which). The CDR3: CATSGTSDPDTQYF. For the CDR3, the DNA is TGTGCCACCTCCGGGACTAGCGATCCGGATACGCAGTATTTT.